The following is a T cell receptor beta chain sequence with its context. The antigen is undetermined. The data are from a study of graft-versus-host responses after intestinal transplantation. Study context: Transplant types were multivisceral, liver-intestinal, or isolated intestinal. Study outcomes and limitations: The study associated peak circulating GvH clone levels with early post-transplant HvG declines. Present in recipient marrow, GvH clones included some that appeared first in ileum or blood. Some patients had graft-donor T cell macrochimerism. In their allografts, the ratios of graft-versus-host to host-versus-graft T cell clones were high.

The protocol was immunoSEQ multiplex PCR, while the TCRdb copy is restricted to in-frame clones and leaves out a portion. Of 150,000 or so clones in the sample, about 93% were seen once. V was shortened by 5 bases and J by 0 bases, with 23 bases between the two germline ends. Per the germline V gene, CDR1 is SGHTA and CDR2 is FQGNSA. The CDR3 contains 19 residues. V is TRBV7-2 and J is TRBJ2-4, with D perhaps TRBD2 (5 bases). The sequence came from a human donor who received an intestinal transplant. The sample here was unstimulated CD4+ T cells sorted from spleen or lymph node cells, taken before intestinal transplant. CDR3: CASSLGSSFLPIAKNIQYF. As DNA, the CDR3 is TGTGCCAGCAGCCTAGGGAGCAGCTTTCTCCCTATAGCCAAAAACATTCAGTACTTC.